This TCR beta chain was obtained from a study of identical twins. V shed 6 bases and J 6 bases; nucleotides not matched to a gene: 6. The CDR3 consists of 13 residues. The germline gives CDR1 MDHEN, CDR2 SYDVKM. In its sample, this clonotype was seen a few times. TCRdb fed the 5' RACE reads into MiXCR, producing one record per CDR3 protein. The sample records approximately 1.8 million distinct CDR3 sequences, 32% being singletons. The gene calls are TRBV28 and TRBJ2-7, with 9 bases identical to TRBD2. The sequence derives from a newborn girl in good health. The sequenced material came from cord blood. CDR3 bases: TGTGCCAGCAGGGAAGCGGGAGGCGGCGAGCAGTACTTC. Encoded protein: CASREAGGGEQYF.